These T cell receptor beta chains were read from a single sample in a study of blood T cell repertoires in COVID-19. Libraries were prepared by immunoSEQ multiplex PCR; TCRdb keeps only in-frame clonotypes and omits some of them. Of about 180,000 clones listed, approximately 88% are singletons. The sample was peripheral blood. The receptors come from a middle-aged woman with COVID-19, enrolled during active disease. CDR3s include the opening cysteine and the closing phenylalanine or tryptophan. Each record gives: clone size, J gene, V gene, D gene, CDR3 DNA, CDR3 protein. D genes are given only for firm matches. Rows give clone size only sometimes, using once, few, many, or a class for an expanded clone.

once	TRBJ2-7	TRBV10-1	TRBD2	TGCGCCAGCCAGCGGGAGTCGGGTCCTGGTTACGAGCAGTACTTC	CASQRESGPGYEQYF
NA	TRBJ2-6	TRBV3-1/TRBV3-2	TRBD2	TGTGCCAGCAGCCCCTCCGGGAGGGTTGGGAACTCTGGGGCCAACGTCCTGACTTTC	CASSPSGRVGNSGANVLTF
NA	TRBJ2-2	TRBV6-5	NA	TGTGCCAGCAGTTATCTCGGGGAGCTGTTTTTT	CASSYLGELFF
NA	TRBJ1-2	TRBV12-3/TRBV12-4	NA	TGTGCCAGCAGTGGCGGCGGGTTCGCCTACACCTTC	CASSGGGFAYTF
NA	TRBJ2-7	TRBV6-5	TRBD1	TGTGCCAGCAGAAAGACAGGGGGCTACGAGCAGTACTTC	CASRKTGGYEQYF
NA	TRBJ2-1	TRBV2	NA	TGTGCCAGCAGTGAAGTGGCTAGCGTATACAATGAGCAGTTCTTC	CASSEVASVYNEQFF
NA	TRBJ2-2	TRBV5-8	NA	TGTGCCAGCAGGCCAAACATGAACACCGGGGAGCTGTTTTTT	CASRPNMNTGELFF
NA	TRBJ1-3	TRBV27	NA	TGTGCCAGCAGTTCCTTCCTCTCTGGAAACACCATATATTTT	CASSSFLSGNTIYF
NA	TRBJ2-7	TRBV7-8	NA	TGTGCCAGCAGCTTAGCGGTTTTGGCGGTTAGCTCCTACGAGCAGTACTTC	CASSLAVLAVSSYEQYF
many	TRBJ2-2	TRBV5-6	NA	TGTGCCAGCAGCCCTCTAGACAGTTCCCTTCCCGGGGAGCTGTTTTTT	CASSPLDSSLPGELFF
NA	TRBJ2-7	TRBV9	TRBD2	TGTGCCAGCAGCGCCTCTAGCGGGGGTTTGATCCACGAGCAGTACTTC	CASSASSGGLIHEQYF
medium-sized	TRBJ1-2	TRBV19	NA	TGTGCCACCGCCCTACAGAATAACTATGGCTACACCTTC	CATALQNNYGYTF
NA	TRBJ1-3	TRBV28	NA	TGTGCCAGCAGTTTGGACAGTACAACCTCCTCTGGAAACACCATATATTTT	CASSLDSTTSSGNTIYF
NA	TRBJ2-3	TRBV2	NA	TGTGCCAGCAGTAGGGAGCGACAGGCGGATACGCAGTATTTT	CASSRERQADTQYF
NA	TRBJ1-1	TRBV27	NA	TGTGCCAGCAGTTCCCAGGGGAGCACTGAAGCTTTCTTT	CASSSQGSTEAFF
NA	TRBJ1-2	TRBV12-5	NA	TGTGCTAGTGGTCCCACTTCAGGGGAGGGAGGCTACACCTTC	CASGPTSGEGGYTF
NA	TRBJ1-2	TRBV6-5	NA	TGTGCCAGCAGTCCAGTATCCGATGGCTACACCTTC	CASSPVSDGYTF
once	TRBJ2-2	TRBV18	TRBD2	TGTGCCAGCTCCCTGGCGGGAGCCGGGGAGCTGTTTTTT	CASSLAGAGELFF
NA	TRBJ1-4	TRBV9	NA	TGTGCCAGCAGCGTAGAAGGAGTCTATAATGAAAAACTGTTTTTT	CASSVEGVYNEKLFF
NA	TRBJ2-1	TRBV9	NA	TGTGCCAGCAGCTCCAACATGGGGAGGATCAATGAGCAGTTCTTC	CASSSNMGRINEQFF
once	TRBJ2-7	TRBV6-5	TRBD1	TGTGCCAGCAGTTACAGGGACAGGGCCCACGAGCAGTACTTC	CASSYRDRAHEQYF
NA	TRBJ2-7	TRBV7-9	NA	TGTGCCAGCAGCTCACCGGTTCCCTACGAGCAGTACTTC	CASSSPVPYEQYF
NA	TRBJ1-2	TRBV5-4	TRBD1	TGTGCCAGCAGCACCGGGACAGGGGCTTTAAGCTATGGCTACACCTTC	CASSTGTGALSYGYTF
NA	TRBJ1-3	TRBV5-4	NA	TGTGCCAGCAGCGCCAGTTTGGGAAACACCATATATTTT	CASSASLGNTIYF
NA	TRBJ1-2	TRBV7-2	NA	TGTGCCAGCAGCCAGGTTACAGCCGTTCCTGGCTACACCTTC	CASSQVTAVPGYTF
NA	TRBJ2-7	TRBV6-5	NA	TGTGCCAGCATTACTCTGACTAGTCTCCCCTACGAGCAGTACTTC	CASITLTSLPYEQYF
NA	TRBJ1-1	TRBV12-3/TRBV12-4	NA	TGTGCCAGCAGGGGAGGCACTGAAGCTTTCTTT	CASRGGTEAFF
NA	TRBJ2-1	TRBV6-5	NA	TGTGCCAGCAACCGACTAGGATCGGCGGCGCAGTTCTTC	CASNRLGSAAQFF
NA	TRBJ1-4	TRBV2	TRBD1	TGTGCCACCCTTTCCCGGGACAGGGGTGTGAGGAATGAAAAACTGTTTTTT	CATLSRDRGVRNEKLFF
NA	TRBJ1-2	TRBV15	TRBD1	TGTGCCACCAGCAGTGATCTAAGCCCGGGACAGGGGTATTATGGCTACACCTTC	CATSSDLSPGQGYYGYTF
NA	TRBJ2-1	TRBV5-4	NA	TGTGCCAGCAGCTCCACAAATCGGGACGGGAGCTCCTACAATGAGCAGTTCTTC	CASSSTNRDGSSYNEQFF
few	TRBJ1-3	TRBV27	TRBD1	TGTGCCAGCAGTGGTCGGACAGGAGTGCGTGGAAACACCATATATTTT	CASSGRTGVRGNTIYF
NA	TRBJ1-4	TRBV5-1	TRBD1	TGCGCCAGCAGCCCGGACAGGGTTCATGAAAAACTGTTTTTT	CASSPDRVHEKLFF
NA	TRBJ2-7	TRBV14	NA	TGTGCCAGCAGCGCCCGGCGGGGCTACGAGCAGTACTTC	CASSARRGYEQYF
NA	TRBJ2-1	TRBV6-5	TRBD2	TGTGCCAGCACCTCACTAGCGGGACATGGCAATGAGCAGTTCTTC	CASTSLAGHGNEQFF
NA	TRBJ2-1	TRBV4-2	TRBD2	TGTGCCAGCAGCCGACTTGGCGGGGGACCGGGCTACAATGAGCAGTTCTTC	CASSRLGGGPGYNEQFF
NA	TRBJ1-4	TRBV4-1	TRBD1	TGCGCCAGCAGCGACAGGGTTAATGAAAAACTGTTTTTT	CASSDRVNEKLFF
NA	TRBJ2-1	TRBV16	NA	TGTGCCAGCTCCCCCGGGGGTGGGGGCAATGAGCAGTTCTTC	CASSPGGGGNEQFF
NA	TRBJ1-1	TRBV28	NA	TGTGCCAGCAGGCCAGGGACTATGAACACTGAAGCTTTCTTT	CASRPGTMNTEAFF
NA	TRBJ1-6	TRBV19	TRBD1	TGTGCCAGTAGTACCGGACAGGGCAGCTCCTATAATTCACCCCTCCACTTT	CASSTGQGSSYNSPLHF
few	TRBJ2-7	TRBV5-1	TRBD2	TGCGCCAGCAGCTTGGAAGCGGGGGCTTTCAACGAGCAGTACTTC	CASSLEAGAFNEQYF
NA	TRBJ2-7	TRBV7-9	NA	TGTGCCAGCAGCGTGGACAGTATGGGCGAGCAGTACTTC	CASSVDSMGEQYF
NA	TRBJ1-3	TRBV5-5	TRBD1	TGTGCCAGCAGAGGGGGCGGCTGGGACTCTGGAAACACCATATATTTT	CASRGGGWDSGNTIYF
NA	TRBJ1-4	TRBV11-2	NA	TGTGCCAGCAGCTTAAAACAGGGTGGGGGAAAACTGTTTTTT	CASSLKQGGGKLFF
NA	TRBJ1-6	TRBV9	TRBD1	TGTGCCAGCAGCGTAGAGAGGGGGCGCAGTTCACCCCTCCACTTT	CASSVERGRSSPLHF
NA	TRBJ2-5	TRBV18	TRBD1	TGTGCCAGCTCACGCAGGACAGGGGGCGCGGAGACCCAGTACTTC	CASSRRTGGAETQYF
NA	TRBJ1-1	TRBV5-5	NA	TGTGCCAGCAGCTTGTTTGACTCTCCGGGGTCTGAAGCTTTCTTT	CASSLFDSPGSEAFF
NA	TRBJ2-3	TRBV20-1	TRBD2	TGCAGTGCTAGTGGTGATTACGAGCGGGGGATCACAGATACGCAGTATTTT	CSASGDYERGITDTQYF
NA	TRBJ1-1	TRBV19	NA	TGTGCCACCAGGAGGGTGGGTGAAGCTTTCTTT	CATRRVGEAFF
NA	TRBJ1-1	TRBV12-3/TRBV12-4	NA	TGTGCCAGCAGTTTTGGGGGCGGTGAAGCTTTCTTT	CASSFGGGEAFF
NA	TRBJ2-3	TRBV2	TRBD2	TGTGCCAGTAACCGAGCCCAAGGCGGGAGAACAGATACGCAGTATTTT	CASNRAQGGRTDTQYF
NA	TRBJ2-2	TRBV11-2	NA	TGTGCCAGCAGCCCGAGCGGGGAGCTGTTTTTT	CASSPSGELFF
NA	TRBJ1-6	TRBV28	NA	TGTGCCAGCAGTTTATCCCAGGGGCGAAATTCACCCCTCCACTTT	CASSLSQGRNSPLHF